The 7 T cell receptor beta chains given below trace back to one sample, sequenced in a study of blood T cells in healthy people across ages. The authors ran a second PCR of about 6 to 11 cycles using a sample-barcoded 5' primer and a J-beta primer mix. TCRdb re-analysed the 5' RACE reads in MiXCR, keeping a single row per CDR3 protein. The data contain fewer than 1,200,000 distinct CDR3 sequences, approximately 25% of them singletons. The sample was also reused in another study, on T cells of mothers and their children.

Specimen: blood. Every receptor here comes from a girl aged 2 to 10 in good health.

The CDR3 DNA follows: TGCGCCAGCGGAGGGGCCCTCTATGGCTACACCTTC. It translates to CASGGALYGYTF. This chain links TRBV4-1 with TRBJ1-2; tentatively, D is TRBD1 (5 bases). Trimming left V 8 bases short and J 4 bases short, with 11 bases between. The CDR3 runs to 12 residues. Germline CDR1 MGHRA, CDR2 YSYEKL.

This clonotype was recorded a few times. The chain links TRBV19 to TRBJ2-5; 8 bases align to TRBD1. The closer fit of TRBJ2-1 to the DNA end suggests the J call may be wrong. CDR3 size: 13 residues. CDR1 is LNHDA, CDR2 SQIVND, per germline (reference sequence). Here the CDR3 DNA reads TGTGCCAGTAGTATTAGAGGACAGGGTGAGCAGTTCTTC. The encoded protein is CASSIRGQGEQFF.

The V gene is TRBV20-1, the J gene TRBJ1-2; TRBD1 aligns across 7 bases. Germline V lookup: CDR1 DFQATT, CDR2 SNEGSKA (reference sequence). The CDR3 has 13 residues. V dropped 2 bases and J dropped 3; count of bases not matched to a gene: 3. The CDR3 loop is CSARIGQDYGYTF. DNA of the CDR3: TGCAGTGCTAGAATAGGACAGGACTATGGCTACACCTTC.

Notes on this clonotype: The junction departs from germline at one end; a sequencing error may be responsible. The chain has TRBV5-1 and TRBJ1-1; maybe TRBD1 (5 bases). The CDR3 consists of 13 residues. The germline V gene encodes CDR1 SGHRS and CDR2 YFSETQ. CDR3 region: CASSLGDVAEAFF. The CDR3 DNA is TGCGCCAGCAGTTTGGGGGATGTGGCTGAAGCTTTCTTT.

This clonotype was observed a few times. The rearrangement uses TRBV7-2 and TRBJ2-1; 9 bases are shared with TRBD2. The V gene end was trimmed by 1 base and the J gene end by 8 bases; junction bases not matched to a gene: 12. In germline, CDR1 is SGHTA, CDR2 FQGNSA. The CDR3 is 17 residues long. The CDR3 DNA reads TGTGCCAGCAGCTTAGTGGCCGGGACTAGCATTAGCTATGAGCAGTTCTTC. Translating gives CASSLVAGTSISYEQFF.

A few counts support this clonotype. J is TRBJ2-5 and V is TRBV10-3; D not certain. Germline assignment: CDR1 ENHRY and CDR2 SYGVKD. The V gene lost 5 bases and the J gene lost 4 bases, with 14 bases spanning the gap. The CDR3 length is 14 residues. The DNA of the CDR3 is TGTGCCATCAGTCCTAAAACAGTTATAGAGACCCAGTACTTC. Translating it yields CAISPKTVIETQYF.

This clonotype was counted between two and nine times. This rearrangement joins TRBV27 to TRBJ2-1; TRBD1 aligns across 9 bases. The trim removed 7 bases at V and 6 bases at J, leaving 7 bases unmatched. CDR3 length: 14 residues. Per the germline V gene, CDR1 is MNHEY and CDR2 is SMNVEV (reference sequence). The CDR3 DNA reads TGTGCCAGCACTACCGGGACAGGGATCAATGAGCAGTTCTTC. This encodes CASTTGTGINEQFF.